This T cell receptor (beta chain) is from a study of blood T cell repertoires in COVID-19. On the study more broadly: COVID-19 samples, acute and convalescent, were from the United States, Italy and Spain. T cells, B-cell-depleted T cells, or PBMCs provided the cDNA or gDNA that served as material.

V lost 2 bases and J lost 4, with 6 bases in between. Germline V gives CDR1 LGHDT, CDR2 YNNKEL (reference sequence). CDR3 length: 13 amino acids. In the original analysis: Scientists estimated how many nucleated cells there were by amplifying reference gene primers. Sequenced by immunoSEQ multiplex PCR; TCRdb stores in-frame clones only, minus some. V and J calls and clone size come straight from that table; D and trimming were deduced from the DNA. The table has some 80,000 clones, about 89% seen once. The sample taken for sequencing was peripheral blood. The J gene is TRBJ1-5, the V gene TRBV3-1 (or the pseudogene TRBV3-2); D is perhaps TRBD1 (5 bases). This sequence was found in a man aged 45 to 65 with active or convalescent COVID-19. CDR3 in amino acids: CASSQRGNQPQHF. CDR3 nucleotide sequence: TGTGCCAGCAGCCAACGGGGGAATCAGCCCCAGCATTTT.